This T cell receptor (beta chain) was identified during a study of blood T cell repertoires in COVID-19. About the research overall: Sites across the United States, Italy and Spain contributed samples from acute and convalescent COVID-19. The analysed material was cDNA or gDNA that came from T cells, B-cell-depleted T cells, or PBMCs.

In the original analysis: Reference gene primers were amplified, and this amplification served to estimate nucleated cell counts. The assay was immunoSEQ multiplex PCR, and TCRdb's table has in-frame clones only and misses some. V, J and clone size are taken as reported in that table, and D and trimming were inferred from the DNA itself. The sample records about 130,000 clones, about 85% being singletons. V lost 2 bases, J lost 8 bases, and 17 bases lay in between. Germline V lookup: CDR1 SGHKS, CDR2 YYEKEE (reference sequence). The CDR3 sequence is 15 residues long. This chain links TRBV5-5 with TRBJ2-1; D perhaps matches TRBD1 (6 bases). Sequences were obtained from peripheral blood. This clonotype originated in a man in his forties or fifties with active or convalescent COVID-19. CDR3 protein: CASSFRSGATDEQFF. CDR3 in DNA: TGTGCCAGCAGCTTCCGGTCAGGGGCTACTGATGAGCAGTTCTTC.